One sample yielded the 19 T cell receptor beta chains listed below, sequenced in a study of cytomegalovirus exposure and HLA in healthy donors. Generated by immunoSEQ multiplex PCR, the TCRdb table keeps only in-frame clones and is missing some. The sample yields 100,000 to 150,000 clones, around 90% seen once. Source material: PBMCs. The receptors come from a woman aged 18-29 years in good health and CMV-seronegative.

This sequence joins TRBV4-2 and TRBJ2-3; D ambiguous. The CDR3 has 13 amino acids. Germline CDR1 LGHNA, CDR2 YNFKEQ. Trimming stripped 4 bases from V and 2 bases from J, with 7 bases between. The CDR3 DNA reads TGTGCCAGCAGCCTCACAACCACAGATACGCAGTATTTT. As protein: CASSLTTTDTQYF.

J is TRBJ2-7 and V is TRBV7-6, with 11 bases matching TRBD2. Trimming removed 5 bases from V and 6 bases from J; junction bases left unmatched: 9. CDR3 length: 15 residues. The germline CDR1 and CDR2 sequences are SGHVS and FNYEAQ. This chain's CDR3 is CASSALLAGALEQYF. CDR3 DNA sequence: TGTGCCAGCAGCGCCCTACTAGCGGGAGCGCTCGAGCAGTACTTC.

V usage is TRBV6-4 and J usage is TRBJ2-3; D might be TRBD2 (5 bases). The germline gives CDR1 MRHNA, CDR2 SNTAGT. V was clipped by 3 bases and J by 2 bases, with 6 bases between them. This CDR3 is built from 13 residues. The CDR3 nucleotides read TGTGCCAGCAGTGAGGGAGTCACAGATACGCAGTATTTT. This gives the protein CASSEGVTDTQYF.

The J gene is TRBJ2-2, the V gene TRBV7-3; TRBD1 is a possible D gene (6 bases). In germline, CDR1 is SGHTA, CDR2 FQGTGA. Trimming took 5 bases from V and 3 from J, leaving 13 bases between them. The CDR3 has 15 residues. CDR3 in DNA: TGTGCCAGCAGCCCCCGGACAGAGTACACCGGGGAGCTGTTTTTT. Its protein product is CASSPRTEYTGELFF.

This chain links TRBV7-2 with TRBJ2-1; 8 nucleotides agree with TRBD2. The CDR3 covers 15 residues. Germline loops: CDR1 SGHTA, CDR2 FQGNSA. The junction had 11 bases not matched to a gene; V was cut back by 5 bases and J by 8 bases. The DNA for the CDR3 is TGTGCCAGCAGCCCTGGGCTAGCGGGTAATGATGAGCAGTTCTTC. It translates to CASSPGLAGNDEQFF.

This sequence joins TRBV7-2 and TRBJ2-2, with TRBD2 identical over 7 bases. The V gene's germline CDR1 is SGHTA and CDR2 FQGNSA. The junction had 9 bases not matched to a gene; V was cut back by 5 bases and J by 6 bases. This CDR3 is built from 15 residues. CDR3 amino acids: CASSPNPREPGELFF. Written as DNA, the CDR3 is TGTGCCAGCAGCCCTAACCCGCGGGAGCCCGGGGAGCTGTTTTTT.

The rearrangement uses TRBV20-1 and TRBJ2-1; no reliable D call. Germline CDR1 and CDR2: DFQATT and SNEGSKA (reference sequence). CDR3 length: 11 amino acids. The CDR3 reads CSGSSYNEQFF. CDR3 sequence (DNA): TGCAGCGGGTCTTCCTACAATGAGCAGTTCTTC.

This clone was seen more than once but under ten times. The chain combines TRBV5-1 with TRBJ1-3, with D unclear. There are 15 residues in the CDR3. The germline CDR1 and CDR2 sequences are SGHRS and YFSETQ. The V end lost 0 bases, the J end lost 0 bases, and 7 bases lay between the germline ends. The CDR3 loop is CASSLEAFSGNTIYF. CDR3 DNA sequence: TGCGCCAGCAGCTTGGAAGCCTTCTCTGGAAACACCATATATTTT. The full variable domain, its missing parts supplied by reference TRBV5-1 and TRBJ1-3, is KAGVTQTPRYLIKTRGQQVTLSCSPISGHRSVSWYQQTPGQGLQFLFEYFSETQRNKGNFPGRFSGRQFSNSRSEMNVSTLELGDSALYLCASSLEAFSGNTIYFGEGSWLTVV.

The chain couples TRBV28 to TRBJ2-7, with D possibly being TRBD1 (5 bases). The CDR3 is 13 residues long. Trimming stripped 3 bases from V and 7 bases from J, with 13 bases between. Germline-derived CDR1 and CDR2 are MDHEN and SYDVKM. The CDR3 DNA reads TGTGCCAGCAGTTTCATCAGGCAGGGAGAGCAGTACTTC. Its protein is CASSFIRQGEQYF.

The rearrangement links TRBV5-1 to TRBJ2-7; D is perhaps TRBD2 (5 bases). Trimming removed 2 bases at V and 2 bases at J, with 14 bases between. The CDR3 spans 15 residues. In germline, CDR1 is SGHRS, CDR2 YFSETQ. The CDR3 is CASSFGLGSTYEQYF. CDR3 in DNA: TGCGCCAGCAGCTTCGGACTGGGCAGTACCTACGAGCAGTACTTC.

The CDR3 spells CASSPPDKGVLQPQHF. The CDR3 nucleotides are TGTGCCAGTAGTCCTCCTGACAAAGGGGTTCTTCAGCCCCAGCATTTT. This chain connects TRBV19 to TRBJ1-5; D may be TRBD1 (5 bases). V was cut by 5 bases and J by 6 bases, with 20 bases left in between. The CDR3 has 16 amino acids. Germline-derived CDR1 and CDR2 are LNHDA and SQIVND (reference sequence).

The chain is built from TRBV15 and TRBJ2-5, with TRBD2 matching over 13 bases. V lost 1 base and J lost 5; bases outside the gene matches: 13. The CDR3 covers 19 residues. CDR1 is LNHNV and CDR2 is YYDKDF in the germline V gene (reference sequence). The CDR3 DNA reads TGTGCCACCAGCAGAGTCACTAGCGGGAGGGATATGGACGAGGAGACCCAGTACTTC. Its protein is CATSRVTSGRDMDEETQYF.

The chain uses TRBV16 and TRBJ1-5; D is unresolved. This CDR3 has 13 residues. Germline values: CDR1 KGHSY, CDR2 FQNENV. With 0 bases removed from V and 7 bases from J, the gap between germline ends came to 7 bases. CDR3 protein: CASSQSPPQPQHF. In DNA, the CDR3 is TGTGCCAGCAGCCAATCTCCTCCGCAGCCCCAGCATTTT.

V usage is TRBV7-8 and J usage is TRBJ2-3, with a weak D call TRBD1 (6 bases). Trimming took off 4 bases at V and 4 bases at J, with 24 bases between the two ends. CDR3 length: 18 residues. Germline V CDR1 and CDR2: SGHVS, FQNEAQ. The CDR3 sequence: CASSSTRGISPGPDTQYF. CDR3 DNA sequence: TGTGCCAGCAGCTCTACCAGGGGAATTAGTCCGGGTCCAGATACGCAGTATTTT.

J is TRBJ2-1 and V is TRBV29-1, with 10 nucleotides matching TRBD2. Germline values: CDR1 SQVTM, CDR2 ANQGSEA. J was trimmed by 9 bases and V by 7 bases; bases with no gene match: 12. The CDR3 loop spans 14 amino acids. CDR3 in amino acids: CSDGAASGSGEQFF. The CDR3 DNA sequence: TGCAGCGACGGGGCGGCTAGCGGGAGTGGTGAGCAGTTCTTC.

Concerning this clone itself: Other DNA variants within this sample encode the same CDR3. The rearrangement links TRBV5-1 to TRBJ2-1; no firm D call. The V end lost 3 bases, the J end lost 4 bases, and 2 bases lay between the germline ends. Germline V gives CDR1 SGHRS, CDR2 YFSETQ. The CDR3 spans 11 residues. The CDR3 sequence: CASSSYNEQFF. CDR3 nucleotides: TGCGCCAGCAGCTCATACAATGAGCAGTTCTTC.

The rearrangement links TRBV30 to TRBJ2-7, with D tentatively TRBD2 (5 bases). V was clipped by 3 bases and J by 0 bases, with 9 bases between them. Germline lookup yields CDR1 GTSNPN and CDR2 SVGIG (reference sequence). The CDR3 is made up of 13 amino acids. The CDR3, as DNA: TGTGCCTGGAGGAGCGGCTACTCCTACGAGCAGTACTTC. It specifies CAWRSGYSYEQYF.

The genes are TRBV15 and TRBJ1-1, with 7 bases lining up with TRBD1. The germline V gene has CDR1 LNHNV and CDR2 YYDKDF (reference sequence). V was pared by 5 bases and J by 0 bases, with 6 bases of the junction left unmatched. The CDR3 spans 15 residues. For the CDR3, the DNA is TGTGCCACCAGCCCAGGGACAGTCATGAACACTGAAGCTTTCTTT. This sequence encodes CATSPGTVMNTEAFF.

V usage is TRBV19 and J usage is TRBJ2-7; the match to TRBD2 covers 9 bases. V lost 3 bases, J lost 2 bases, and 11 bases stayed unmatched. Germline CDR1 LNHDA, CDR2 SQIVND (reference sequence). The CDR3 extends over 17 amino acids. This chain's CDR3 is CASSIAGGGVPAYEQYF. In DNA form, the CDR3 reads TGTGCCAGTAGTATCGCGGGAGGGGGGGTGCCCGCCTACGAGCAGTACTTC.